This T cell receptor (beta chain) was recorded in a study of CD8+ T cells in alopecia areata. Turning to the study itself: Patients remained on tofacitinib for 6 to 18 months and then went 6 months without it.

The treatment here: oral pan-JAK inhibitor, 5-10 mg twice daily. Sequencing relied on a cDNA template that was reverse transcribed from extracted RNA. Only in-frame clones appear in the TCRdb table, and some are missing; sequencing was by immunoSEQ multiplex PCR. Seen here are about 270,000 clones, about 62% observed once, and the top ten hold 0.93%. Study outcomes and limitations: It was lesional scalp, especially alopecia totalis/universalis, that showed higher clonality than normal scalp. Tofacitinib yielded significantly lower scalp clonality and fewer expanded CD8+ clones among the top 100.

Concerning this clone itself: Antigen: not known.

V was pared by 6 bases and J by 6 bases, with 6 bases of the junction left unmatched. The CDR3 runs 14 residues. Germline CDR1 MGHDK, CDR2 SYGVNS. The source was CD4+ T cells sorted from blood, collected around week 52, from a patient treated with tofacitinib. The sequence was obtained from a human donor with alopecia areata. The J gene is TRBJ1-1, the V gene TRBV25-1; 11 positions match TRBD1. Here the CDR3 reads CASRKDRGLAEAFF. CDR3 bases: TGTGCCAGCAGGAAGGACAGGGGGCTGGCTGAAGCTTTCTTT.